This TCR beta chain was sequenced during a study of T cell repertoires in ileal Crohn's disease. About the research overall: Operated complications were stricturing disease (roughly 60%) and penetrating disease (about 40%).

Clones were read by immunoSEQ multiplex PCR, and TCRdb kept only the in-frame ones, dropping some. Found here are some 900 clones, roughly 84% of them singletons; the top ten hold 15% to 20%. Trimming cost V 4 bases and J 3 bases; bases outside gene matches: 3. This CDR3 has 15 residues. CDR1 LNHNV and CDR2 YYDKDF come from the germline V gene (reference sequence). The receptor comes from an adult with Crohn's disease. The chain is built from TRBV15 and TRBJ2-1; 10 bases are shared with TRBD2. The sample comprised ileal tissue. CDR3 nucleotide sequence: TGTGCCACCAGCAAAAAGCGGGAGGGCTACAATGAGCAGTTCTTC. This gives the protein CATSKKREGYNEQFF.